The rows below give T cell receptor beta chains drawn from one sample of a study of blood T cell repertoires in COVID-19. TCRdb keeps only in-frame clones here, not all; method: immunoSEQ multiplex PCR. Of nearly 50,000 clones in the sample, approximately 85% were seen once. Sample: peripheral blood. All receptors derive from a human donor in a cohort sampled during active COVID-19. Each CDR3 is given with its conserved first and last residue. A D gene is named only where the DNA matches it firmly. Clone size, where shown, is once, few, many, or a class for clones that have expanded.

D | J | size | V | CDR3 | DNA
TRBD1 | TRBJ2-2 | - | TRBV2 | CASSTGQGTGELFF | TGTGCCAGCAGTACGGGACAGGGCACCGGGGAGCTGTTTTTT
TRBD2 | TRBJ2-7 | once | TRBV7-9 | CASSPGTSGSDEQYF | TGTGCCAGCAGCCCCGGGACTAGCGGGAGTGACGAGCAGTACTTC
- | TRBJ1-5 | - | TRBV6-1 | CASSERQRGYSNQPQHF | TGTGCCAGCAGTGAACGGCAGAGAGGTTATAGCAATCAGCCCCAGCATTTT
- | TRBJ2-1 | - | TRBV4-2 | CASSQEGGALFGEQFF | TGTGCCAGCAGCCAAGAAGGGGGGGCCCTGTTCGGTGAGCAGTTCTTC
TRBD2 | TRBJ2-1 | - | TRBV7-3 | CASSLGTSGGAQFF | TGTGCCAGCAGTCTTGGGACTAGCGGGGGGGCGCAGTTCTTC
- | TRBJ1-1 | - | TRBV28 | CASSFSTELNTEAFF | TGTGCCAGCAGTTTCTCGACAGAGTTGAACACTGAAGCTTTCTTT
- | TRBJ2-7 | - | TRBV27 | CASAGARSQEQYF | TGTGCCAGCGCGGGGGCTAGATCGCAAGAGCAGTACTTC
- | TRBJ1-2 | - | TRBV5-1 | CASSLNPDRNYGYTF | TGCGCCAGCAGCTTGAACCCCGACAGGAACTATGGCTACACCTTC
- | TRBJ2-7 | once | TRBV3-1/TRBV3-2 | CASSQDGGDYEQYF | TGTGCCAGCAGCCAAGATGGCGGAGACTACGAGCAGTACTTC
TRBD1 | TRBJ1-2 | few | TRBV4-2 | CASSQGQGAQDGYTF | TGTGCCAGCAGCCAAGGTCAGGGGGCGCAGGATGGCTACACCTTC
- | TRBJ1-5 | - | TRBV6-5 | CASSYSGANNQPQHF | TGTGCCAGCAGTTACTCAGGAGCTAACAATCAGCCCCAGCATTTT
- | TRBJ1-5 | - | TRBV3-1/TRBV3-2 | CASSQGRGSNQPQHF | TGTGCCAGCAGCCAAGGGCGCGGGAGCAATCAGCCCCAGCATTTT
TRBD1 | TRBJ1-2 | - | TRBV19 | CASNPGQGANYGYTF | TGTGCCAGTAATCCGGGACAGGGGGCGAACTATGGCTACACCTTC
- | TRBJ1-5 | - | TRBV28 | CSSAGLHQPQHF | TGTTCCTCAGCGGGGCTTCATCAGCCCCAGCATTTT
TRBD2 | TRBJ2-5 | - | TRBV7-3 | CASSYIAGGRETQYF | TGTGCCAGCAGCTATATAGCGGGGGGCCGGGAGACCCAGTACTTC
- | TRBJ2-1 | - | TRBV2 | CASSPPRGSYNEQFF | TGTGCCAGCAGTCCCCCAAGGGGGAGCTACAATGAGCAGTTCTTC
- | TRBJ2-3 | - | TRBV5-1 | CASSLGDRRADTQYF | TGCGCCAGCAGCTTGGGAGACCGCCGGGCAGATACGCAGTATTTT
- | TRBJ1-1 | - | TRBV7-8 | CASSYGPSTEAFF | TGTGCCAGCAGCTATGGCCCAAGCACTGAAGCTTTCTTT
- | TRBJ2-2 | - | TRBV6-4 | CASSAQTGYTGELFF | TGTGCCAGCAGTGCCCAAACAGGGTACACCGGGGAGCTGTTTTTT
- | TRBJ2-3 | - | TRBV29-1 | CSVTTLEPSTQYF | TGCAGCGTTACGACACTCGAACCCTCTACGCAGTATTTT
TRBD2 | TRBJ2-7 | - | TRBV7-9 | CASSPLAGAYEQYF | TGTGCCAGCAGCCCCTTAGCGGGAGCCTACGAGCAGTACTTC
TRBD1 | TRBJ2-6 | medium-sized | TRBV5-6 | CASSPGGSGANVLTF | TGTGCCAGCAGCCCAGGGGGCTCTGGGGCCAACGTCCTGACTTTC
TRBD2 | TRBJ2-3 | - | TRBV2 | CASNLAGGSTDTQYF | TGTGCCAGCAACTTAGCGGGGGGGAGCACAGATACGCAGTATTTT
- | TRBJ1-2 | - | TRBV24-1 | CATSDAGEANYGYTF | TGTGCCACCAGTGATGCAGGGGAAGCTAACTATGGCTACACCTTC
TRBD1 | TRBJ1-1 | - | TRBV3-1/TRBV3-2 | CASSQSGQGTFF | TGTGCCAGCAGCCAATCCGGACAGGGGACTTTCTTT
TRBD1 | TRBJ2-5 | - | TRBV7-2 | CASSRDRQETQYF | TGTGCCAGCAGCCGGGACAGGCAAGAGACCCAGTACTTC
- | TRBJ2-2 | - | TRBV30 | CACIPAGHPNTGELFF | TGTGCCTGCATACCGGCGGGGCACCCGAACACCGGGGAGCTGTTTTTT
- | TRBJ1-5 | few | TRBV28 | CASSPQRQDSSSNQPQHF | TGTGCCAGCAGTCCTCAACGGCAGGATTCCTCAAGCAATCAGCCCCAGCATTTT
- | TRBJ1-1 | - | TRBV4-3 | CASSQGYGNEAFF | TGCGCCAGCAGCCAGGGTTACGGGAATGAAGCTTTCTTT
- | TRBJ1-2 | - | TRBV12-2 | CASPGGQGQTNYGYTF | TGTGCAAGTCCTGGGGGCCAGGGACAGACAAACTATGGCTACACCTTC